This is a list of T cell receptor beta chains from one sample in a study of blood T cell repertoires in COVID-19. Here immunoSEQ multiplex PCR was the method, and the copy in TCRdb shows in-frame clones only, minus some. The table shows under 300,000 clones, with about 88% occurring only once. Sequencing was performed on peripheral blood. The receptors stem from a woman between 40 and 55 years old who had recovered from COVID-19. The CDR3 runs from the conserved cysteine through the conserved F or W. The order of the fields is D gene, clone size, J gene, V gene, CDR3 protein, CDR3 DNA. A D gene is named only where the DNA matches it firmly. For some rows the clone size is stated as once, few or many, or as a class when expanded; others skip it.

d_gene: .; abundance: .; j_gene: TRBJ1-4; v_gene: TRBV4-2; CDR3aa: CASSQDGGNEKLFF; CDR3nt: TGTGCCAGCAGCCAAGATGGGGGGAATGAAAAACTGTTTTTT
d_gene: TRBD2; abundance: .; j_gene: TRBJ2-1; v_gene: TRBV6-2/TRBV6-3; CDR3aa: CASSSGRAYGNEQFF; CDR3nt: TGTGCCAGCAGTAGCGGGAGGGCCTATGGCAATGAGCAGTTCTTC
d_gene: .; abundance: few; j_gene: TRBJ1-1; v_gene: TRBV7-9; CDR3aa: CASSSWGRNTEAFF; CDR3nt: TGTGCCAGCAGCTCCTGGGGCAGGAACACTGAAGCTTTCTTT
d_gene: .; abundance: .; j_gene: TRBJ2-2; v_gene: TRBV12-3/TRBV12-4; CDR3aa: CASSLVHGELFF; CDR3nt: TGTGCCAGCAGTTTAGTCCACGGGGAGCTGTTTTTT
d_gene: TRBD2; abundance: .; j_gene: TRBJ2-1; v_gene: TRBV9; CDR3aa: CASSARTSWNEQFF; CDR3nt: TGTGCCAGCAGCGCCCGGACTAGTTGGAATGAGCAGTTCTTC
d_gene: .; abundance: .; j_gene: TRBJ1-3; v_gene: TRBV7-2; CDR3aa: CASRIGGGGNTIYF; CDR3nt: TGTGCCAGCAGGATAGGGGGGGGTGGAAACACCATATATTTT
d_gene: TRBD1; abundance: .; j_gene: TRBJ1-6; v_gene: TRBV6-1; CDR3aa: CASSEIGQGNSPLHF; CDR3nt: TGTGCCAGCAGTGAGATCGGACAGGGCAATTCACCCCTCCACTTT
d_gene: TRBD1; abundance: .; j_gene: TRBJ2-3; v_gene: TRBV5-4; CDR3aa: CASSSRGQVDTQYF; CDR3nt: TGTGCCAGCAGCTCCAGGGGGCAAGTAGATACGCAGTATTTT
d_gene: TRBD1; abundance: many; j_gene: TRBJ2-2; v_gene: TRBV6-5; CDR3aa: CASSTRQGTGGELFF; CDR3nt: TGTGCCAGCAGTACTAGACAGGGGACGGGCGGGGAGCTGTTTTTT
d_gene: .; abundance: once; j_gene: TRBJ1-4; v_gene: TRBV20-1; CDR3aa: CSARQGRELFF; CDR3nt: TGCAGTGCTAGACAGGGGAGAGAACTGTTTTTT
d_gene: TRBD1; abundance: once; j_gene: TRBJ2-5; v_gene: TRBV4-1; CDR3aa: CASSQDVTGQETQYF; CDR3nt: TGCGCCAGCAGCCAAGACGTGACAGGGCAAGAGACCCAGTACTTC
d_gene: TRBD2; abundance: once; j_gene: TRBJ2-1; v_gene: TRBV6-5; CDR3aa: CASRDTSGVNEQFF; CDR3nt: TGTGCCAGCAGGGACACTAGCGGGGTCAATGAGCAGTTCTTC
d_gene: .; abundance: .; j_gene: TRBJ1-5; v_gene: TRBV6-5; CDR3aa: CASKGGRDQPQHF; CDR3nt: TGTGCCAGCAAGGGCGGGAGGGATCAGCCCCAGCATTTT
d_gene: TRBD1; abundance: .; j_gene: TRBJ1-6; v_gene: TRBV19; CDR3aa: CASSRTQGAKANSPLHF; CDR3nt: TGTGCCAGTAGTAGGACACAGGGGGCGAAGGCCAATTCACCCCTCCACTTT
d_gene: .; abundance: once; j_gene: TRBJ2-3; v_gene: TRBV30; CDR3aa: CAWSVFGRGVDTQYF; CDR3nt: TGTGCCTGGAGTGTATTTGGGCGGGGAGTAGATACGCAGTATTTT